The sequence of this T cell receptor (beta chain) was determined in a study of control samples from healthy donors and cancer patients (dated by TCRdb to 2018 to 2021). Libraries were built with the immunoSEQ multiplex PCR assay. As stored in TCRdb, this immuneACCESS dataset retains in-frame rearrangements with V and J assigned. A fraction of the clones does not appear; measured against another copy, unresolved V genes explain less than half of the discrepancy, and the remainder lacks a known reason. Here the sample has around 75,000 clones; approximately 92% occur a single time. The ten largest account for over 4.5% of the sample. With respect to this clone: This receptor's antigen is unknown. Within one base of it there is no much larger clone, and no base qualities were kept.

Spanning cysteine to phenylalanine, the CDR3 consists of 15 amino acids. The sequence is cut down to CDR3 DNA, 45 bases in frame from base 1. Here V drops 5 bases and J drops 4 bases, and the junction holds 9 bases not matched to any gene. The germline V gene sets CDR1 to SGHRS and CDR2 to YFSETQ. The sequence derives from an older woman in good health. Recombination joined TRBV5-1 with TRBJ2-1, with 7 middle bases fitting TRBD1. Material for sequencing was blood. Read as DNA, the sequence is TGCGCCAGCAGTACCGACAGGGTCCTTTACAATGAGCAGTTCTTC. Its amino acids are CASSTDRVLYNEQFF. Here the CDR3 is joined to the reference TRBV5-1 and TRBJ2-1 genes, and the full variable domain is: KAGVTQTPRYLIKTRGQQVTLSCSPISGHRSVSWYQQTPGQGLQFLFEYFSETQRNKGNFPGRFSGRQFSNSRSEMNVSTLELGDSALYLCASSTDRVLYNEQFFGPGTRLTVL.